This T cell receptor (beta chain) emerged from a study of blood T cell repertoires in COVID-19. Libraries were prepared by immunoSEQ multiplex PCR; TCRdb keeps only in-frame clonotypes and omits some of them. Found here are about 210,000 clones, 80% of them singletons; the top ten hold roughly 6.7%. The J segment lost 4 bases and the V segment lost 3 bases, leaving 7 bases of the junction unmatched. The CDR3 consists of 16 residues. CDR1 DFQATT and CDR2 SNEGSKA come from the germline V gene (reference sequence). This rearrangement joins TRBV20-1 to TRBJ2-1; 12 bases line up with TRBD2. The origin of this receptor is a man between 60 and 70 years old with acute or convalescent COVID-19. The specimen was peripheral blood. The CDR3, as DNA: TGCAGTGCTAGTGGGACTAGCGGGTCCCCATACAATGAGCAGTTCTTC. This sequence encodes CSASGTSGSPYNEQFF.